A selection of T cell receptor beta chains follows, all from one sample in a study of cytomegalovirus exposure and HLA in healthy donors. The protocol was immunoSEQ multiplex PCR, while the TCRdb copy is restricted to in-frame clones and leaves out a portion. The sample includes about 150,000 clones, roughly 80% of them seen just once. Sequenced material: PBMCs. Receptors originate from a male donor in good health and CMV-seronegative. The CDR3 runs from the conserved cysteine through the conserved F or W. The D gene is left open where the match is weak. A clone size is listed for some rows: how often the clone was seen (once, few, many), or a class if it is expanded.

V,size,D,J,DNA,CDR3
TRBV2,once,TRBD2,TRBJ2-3,TGTGCCAGCAGCCTCGGGGGACTAGCGGGAGGGGGGGCAGATACGCAGTATTTT,CASSLGGLAGGGADTQYF
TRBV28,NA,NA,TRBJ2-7,TGTGCCAGCAGTTCATCCCCCGAGCAGTACTTC,CASSSSPEQYF
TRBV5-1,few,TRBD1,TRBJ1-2,TGCGCCAGCAGCTTGGACAGGGGGAGCTATGGCTACACCTTC,CASSLDRGSYGYTF
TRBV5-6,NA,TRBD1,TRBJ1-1,TGTGCCAGCAGCTGGGACAGCAACACTGAAGCTTTCTTT,CASSWDSNTEAFF
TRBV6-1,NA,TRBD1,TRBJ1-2,TGTGCCATGCAGGGGGACTATGGCTACACCTTC,CAMQGDYGYTF
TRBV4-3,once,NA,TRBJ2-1,TGCGCCAGCAGCCAAGAGGAGGGGAATGAGCAGTTCTTC,CASSQEEGNEQFF
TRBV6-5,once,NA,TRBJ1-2,TGTGCCAGCAGTTACTCGGCGGGAGGGGGAGGCTACACCTTC,CASSYSAGGGGYTF
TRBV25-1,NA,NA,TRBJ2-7,TGTGCCAGCAGTGGGGCCTACTACGAGCAGTACTTC,CASSGAYYEQYF
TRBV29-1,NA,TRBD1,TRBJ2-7,TGCAGCGGGAGGACAGGCCTCGACGAGCAGTACTTC,CSGRTGLDEQYF
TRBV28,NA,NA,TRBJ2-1,TGTGCCAGCAGAACAGGGCCCGGTGAGCAGTTCTTC,CASRTGPGEQFF
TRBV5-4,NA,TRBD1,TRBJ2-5,TGTGCCAGCAGCAATGGACAGGGCCAAGAGACCCAGTACTTC,CASSNGQGQETQYF
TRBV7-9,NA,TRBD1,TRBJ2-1,TGTGCCAGCAGCTTAGAGACAGGGGTCTACAATGAGCAGTTCTTC,CASSLETGVYNEQFF
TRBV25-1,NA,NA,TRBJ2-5,TGTGCCAGCAATCACAGGGATCCCCACCAAGAGACCCAGTACTTC,CASNHRDPHQETQYF
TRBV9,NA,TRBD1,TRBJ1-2,TGTGCCAGCAGCGCATCACTAGACAGGGGCTATGGCTACACCTTC,CASSASLDRGYGYTF
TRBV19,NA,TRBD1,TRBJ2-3,TGTGCCAGTAGTATCCAGGGGGTTAGCACAGATACGCAGTATTTT,CASSIQGVSTDTQYF
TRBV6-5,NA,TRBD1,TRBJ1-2,TGTGCCAGCAGTTACAAGACAGGGGGCTCGAACTATGGCTACACCTTC,CASSYKTGGSNYGYTF
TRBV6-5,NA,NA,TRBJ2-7,TGTGCCAGCGGACAACAGGAACGGAACGAGCAGTACTTC,CASGQQERNEQYF
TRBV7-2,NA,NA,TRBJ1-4,TGTGCCAGCAGCCCTAGACCGACAGCCCTTAATGAAAAACTGTTTTTT,CASSPRPTALNEKLFF
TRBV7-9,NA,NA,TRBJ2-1,TGTGCCAGCAGCTTAATAGCCTACAATGAGCAGTTCTTC,CASSLIAYNEQFF
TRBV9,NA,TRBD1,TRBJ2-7,TGTGCCAGCAGCGTAGGGACAGGGATCGACGAGCAGTACTTC,CASSVGTGIDEQYF
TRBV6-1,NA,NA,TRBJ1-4,TGTGCCAGCAGTGAACGGGGAGACCGTGAAAAACTGTTTTTT,CASSERGDREKLFF
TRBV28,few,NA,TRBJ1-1,TGTGCCAGCAGTTTGTTGGGGGAGGACCACACTGAAGCTTTCTTT,CASSLLGEDHTEAFF
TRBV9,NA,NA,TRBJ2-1,TGTGCCAGCAGCGTAGCCGGGGGGCCTGGTAATGAGCAGTTCTTC,CASSVAGGPGNEQFF
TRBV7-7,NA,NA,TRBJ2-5,TGTGCTAGCACCAAGGCTCGGGGGGCTAGAGAGACCCAGTACTTC,CASTKARGARETQYF
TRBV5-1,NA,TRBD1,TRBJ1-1,TGCGCCAGCAGCTTGGGACAGGGTTTCTCTGAAGCTTTCTTT,CASSLGQGFSEAFF
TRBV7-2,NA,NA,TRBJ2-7,TGTGCCAGCAGCTTATTAGGGGCCGGGTACGAGCAGTACTTC,CASSLLGAGYEQYF
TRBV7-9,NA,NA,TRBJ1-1,TGTTCCAGCAGCTTTAGTACAGAGCGGTCTGAAGCTTTCTTT,CSSSFSTERSEAFF
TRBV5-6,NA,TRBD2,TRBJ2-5,TGTGCCAGCAGCTGGGGTTCGACTAGCGGGGGGCCGGGAGAGACCCAGTACTTC,CASSWGSTSGGPGETQYF
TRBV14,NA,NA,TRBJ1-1,TGTGCCAGCAGCCCAGGAAAGGGGGCTGAAGCTTTCTTT,CASSPGKGAEAFF
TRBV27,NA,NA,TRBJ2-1,TGTGCCAGCAGTTTCGGGACAAACTCCTACAATGAGCAGTTCTTC,CASSFGTNSYNEQFF
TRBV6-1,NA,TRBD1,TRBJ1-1,TGTGCCAGCGCTACGACAGGGAAGAACACTGAAGCTTTCTTT,CASATTGKNTEAFF
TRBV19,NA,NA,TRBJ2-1,TGTGCCAGTAGTATAGTGCCCGGCAGGGTAGATAGTGAGCAGTTCTTC,CASSIVPGRVDSEQFF
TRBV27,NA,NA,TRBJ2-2,TGTGCCAGCAGTTTAAGCAGGCTAAACACCGGGGAGCTGTTTTTT,CASSLSRLNTGELFF
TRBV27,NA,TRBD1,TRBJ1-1,TGTGCCAGCAGACCTTGGACAGGGGCAACTGAAGCTTTCTTT,CASRPWTGATEAFF
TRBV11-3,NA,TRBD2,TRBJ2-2,TGTGCCAGCAGCTTAGCGGGAGGGCGACCCGCCGGGGAGCTGTTTTTT,CASSLAGGRPAGELFF